This T cell receptor beta chain was sequenced during a study of monozygotic twins with inflammatory bowel disease. The CDR3 consists of 18 residues. CDR1 and CDR2 (germline): SGHRS, YFSETQ. Blood was collected, roughly 2.5 ml per donor. As regards this clonotype: Its cognate antigen is unknown.

Two nested PCRs, of approximately 16 and 9 cycles, processed TCRalpha and TCRbeta cDNA. No DNA is given; TCRdb re-called the 5' RACE reads and lists each CDR3 protein once. The sample table includes fewer than 450,000 distinct CDR3 sequences. Overall study results and limits: Fewer clonotypes were shared with others by IBD patients than by healthy twins, especially with disease activity.

Material for sequencing was blood. The TCR originated in a human donor with ulcerative colitis or Crohn's disease, or a healthy co-twin of an affected twin (not recorded which). This rearrangement joins TRBV5-1 to TRBJ2-2; without DNA, the TCRdb call of TRBD1 cannot be checked. The chain's CDR3 is CASSLVPRRGDDTGELFF.